A selection of T cell receptor beta chains follows, all from one sample in a study of PD-1 blockade in classical Hodgkin lymphoma. Method: immunoSEQ multiplex PCR; TCRdb's copy keeps in-frame clones and lacks some. The sample lists tens of thousands of clones, about 65% occurring once. Sequenced here: peripheral blood mononuclear cells (PBMCs), sampled at baseline. These receptors came from a human donor with classical Hodgkin lymphoma. Both conserved end residues are trimmed from each CDR3. Fields, in order: D gene, clone size, V gene, J gene, CDR3 protein. A D gene is named only where the DNA matches it firmly. Clone size is not always given. Where it is, it says once, few, many or a class for expanded clones.

-	medium-sized	TRBV5-5	TRBJ1-2	ASSLYGQLYGGDGYT
-	-	TRBV4-2	TRBJ1-2	ATKFRDGYGYT
-	-	TRBV19	TRBJ1-1	ASSLTGFTEAF
-	-	TRBV28	TRBJ2-7	ASTFLYEQY
-	-	TRBV6-5	TRBJ2-1	ASRIGLYQF
TRBD2	-	TRBV9	TRBJ2-2	ASRRLADTGELF
-	-	TRBV9	TRBJ1-2	ASSPTGGQSGYT
TRBD2	-	TRBV28	TRBJ2-3	ASSLTSGRAFSGTQY
-	-	TRBV27	TRBJ1-1	ASSLAFPGGGFNTEAF
TRBD2	once	TRBV29-1	TRBJ2-3	SASRLAGGGTQY
-	few	TRBV6-5	TRBJ1-1	ASSFQGEAF
-	-	TRBV6-5	TRBJ1-5	ASSYSDSPNQPQH
-	-	TRBV5-4	TRBJ2-5	ASSSSIWRNSQETQY
-	-	TRBV7-2	TRBJ2-3	ASSLASTSGTDTQY
-	few	TRBV5-1	TRBJ1-3	ASSLNGVNSGNTIY
TRBD2	-	TRBV5-1	TRBJ2-7	ASSLSSGRGGPGEQY
-	many	TRBV15	TRBJ1-2	ATSRDIGWQGYT
-	-	TRBV4-3	TRBJ1-1	ASSQDRMNTEAF
TRBD2	many	TRBV2	TRBJ2-1	ASSGLVGTSAPNEQF
-	-	TRBV6-1	TRBJ1-2	ASVRDQLGGYT
TRBD2	-	TRBV6-6	TRBJ2-1	ASSSSTSGRRNEQF
TRBD1	-	TRBV7-3	TRBJ1-3	ASSILGTARDTIY
-	-	TRBV14	TRBJ2-3	ASSQDRIFTDTQY
-	many	TRBV18	TRBJ2-7	ASSPRGIGVTYEQY
TRBD1	-	TRBV6-6	TRBJ1-2	ATRTGDYGYT
TRBD1	-	TRBV18	TRBJ2-1	ASSPTGVRSNEQF
-	-	TRBV7-9	TRBJ1-3	ASSPTQGASGNTIY